This TCR beta chain was captured by sequencing in a study of graft-versus-host responses after intestinal transplantation. Study background: Induction using anti-thymocyte globulin, followed by tacrolimus and steroids for two to three years, was given to all recipients. Study findings and constraints: An association linked early post-transplant HvG declines with peak circulating GvH clone levels. Recipient-marrow GvH clones were detected, some having first appeared in ileum or blood. Patients with graft-donor T cell macrochimerism had high graft-versus-host to host-versus-graft clonal ratios in allografts.

Concerning this clone: The target antigen is unknown.

Germline-derived CDR1 and CDR2 are ENHRY and SYGVKD. This CDR3 spans 14 amino acids. The V segment lost 6 bases and the J segment 4 bases; nucleotides outside the gene matches: 4. Using immunoSEQ multiplex PCR, the repertoire was profiled, and TCRdb retains in-frame clones only, with some absent. This table holds 35,000 to 45,000 clones, roughly nine tenths found once. This specimen was PBMCs, taken 524 days after transplant. The gene calls are TRBV10-3 and TRBJ1-1, with 11 nucleotides matching TRBD1. The receptor was derived from a human patient who received an intestinal transplant, so some T cells may come from the graft donor. CDR3 bases: TGTGCCATCAGCCCCGGGACAGGGGGCACTGAAGCTTTCTTT. Its protein is CAISPGTGGTEAFF.